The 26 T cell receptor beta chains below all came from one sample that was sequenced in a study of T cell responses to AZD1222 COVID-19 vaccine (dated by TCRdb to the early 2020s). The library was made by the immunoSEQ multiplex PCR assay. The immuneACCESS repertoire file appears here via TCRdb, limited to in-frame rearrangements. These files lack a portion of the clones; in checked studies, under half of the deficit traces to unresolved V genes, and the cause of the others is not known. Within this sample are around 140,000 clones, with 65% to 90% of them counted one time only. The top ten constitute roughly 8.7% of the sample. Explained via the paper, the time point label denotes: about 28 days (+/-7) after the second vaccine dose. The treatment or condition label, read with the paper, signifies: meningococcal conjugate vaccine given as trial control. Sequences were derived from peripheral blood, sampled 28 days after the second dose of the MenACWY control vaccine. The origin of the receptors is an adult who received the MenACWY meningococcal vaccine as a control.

This chain's CDR3 is CASRMGGYGYTF. The CDR3 nucleotides are TGTGCCAGCCGGATGGGCGGTTATGGCTACACCTTC. The V gene is TRBV2, the J gene TRBJ1-2; D unresolved. CDR1 and CDR2 from the germline V gene are SNHLY and FYNNEI. The CDR3 is 12 residues long. V was clipped by 8 bases and J by 5 bases, with 12 bases between them.

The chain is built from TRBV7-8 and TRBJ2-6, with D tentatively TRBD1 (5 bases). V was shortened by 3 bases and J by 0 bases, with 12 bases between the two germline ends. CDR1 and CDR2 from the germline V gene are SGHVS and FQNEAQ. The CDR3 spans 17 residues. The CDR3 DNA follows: TGTGCCAGCAGCTTCCGAACAGGCAACTCTGGGGCCAACGTCCTGACTTTC. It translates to CASSFRTGNSGANVLTF.

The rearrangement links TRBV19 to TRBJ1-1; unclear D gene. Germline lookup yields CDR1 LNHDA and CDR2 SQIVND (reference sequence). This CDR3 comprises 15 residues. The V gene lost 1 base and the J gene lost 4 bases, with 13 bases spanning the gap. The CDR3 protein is CASSIAPGAGTEAFF. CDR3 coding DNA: TGTGCCAGTAGTATAGCACCGGGAGCGGGCACTGAAGCTTTCTTT.

As DNA, the CDR3 is TGTGCCAGCTGCGAGGGGATACAAACTGAAGCTTTCTTT. This translates into CASCEGIQTEAFF. The chain combines TRBV18 with TRBJ1-1; D possibly corresponds to TRBD1 (5 bases). CDR3 length equals 13 residues. CDR1 and CDR2 from the germline V gene are KGHSH and LQKENI. V gave up 7 bases and J gave up 5 bases, with 14 bases separating them.

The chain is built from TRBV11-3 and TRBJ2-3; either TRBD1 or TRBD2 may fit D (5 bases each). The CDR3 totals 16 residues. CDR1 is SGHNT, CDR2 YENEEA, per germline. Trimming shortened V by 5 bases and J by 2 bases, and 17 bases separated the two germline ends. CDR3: CASSPGGQGPTDTQYF. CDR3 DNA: TGTGCCAGCAGCCCCGGCGGTCAGGGACCCACAGATACGCAGTATTTT.

CDR3 amino acids: CASSPRTGGQETQYF. The CDR3 region has the DNA TGTGCCAGCTCTCCTCGGACAGGGGGACAAGAGACCCAGTACTTC. The chain has TRBV18 and TRBJ2-5, with 10 bases identical to TRBD1. Trimming removed 6 bases from V and 2 bases from J; junction bases left unmatched: 6. The CDR3 runs 15 residues. CDR1 and CDR2 from the germline V gene are KGHSH and LQKENI.

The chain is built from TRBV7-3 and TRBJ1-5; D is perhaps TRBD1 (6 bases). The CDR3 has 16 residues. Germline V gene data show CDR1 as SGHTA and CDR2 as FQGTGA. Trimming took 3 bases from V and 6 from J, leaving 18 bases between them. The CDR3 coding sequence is TGTGCCAGCAGCTTGTCTCCCAGGGGTGGTGGTCAGCCCCAGCATTTT. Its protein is CASSLSPRGGGQPQHF.

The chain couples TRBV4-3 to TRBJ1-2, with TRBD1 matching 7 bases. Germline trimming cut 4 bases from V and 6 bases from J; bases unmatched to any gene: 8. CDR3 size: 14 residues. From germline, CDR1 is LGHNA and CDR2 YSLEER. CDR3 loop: CASSPKQGWDGYTF. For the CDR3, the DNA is TGCGCCAGCAGCCCAAAACAGGGGTGGGATGGCTACACCTTC.

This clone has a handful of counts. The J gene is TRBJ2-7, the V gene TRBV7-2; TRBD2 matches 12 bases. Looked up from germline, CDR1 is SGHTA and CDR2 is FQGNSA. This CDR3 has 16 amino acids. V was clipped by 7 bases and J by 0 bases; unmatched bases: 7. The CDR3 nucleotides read TGTGCCAGCACATTCCTAGCGGGAGGGTACTCCTACGAGCAGTACTTC. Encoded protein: CASTFLAGGYSYEQYF.

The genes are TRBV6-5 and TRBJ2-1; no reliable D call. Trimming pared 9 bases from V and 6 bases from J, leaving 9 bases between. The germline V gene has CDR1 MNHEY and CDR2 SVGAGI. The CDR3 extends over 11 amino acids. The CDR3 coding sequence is TGTGCCAGTCTAGTACGCAATGAGCAGTTCTTC. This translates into CASLVRNEQFF.

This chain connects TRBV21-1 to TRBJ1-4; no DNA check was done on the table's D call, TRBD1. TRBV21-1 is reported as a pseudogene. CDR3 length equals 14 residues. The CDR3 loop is CASLTGATNEKLFF. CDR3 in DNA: TGTGCCAGCCTTACAGGGGCAACTAATGAAAAACTGTTTTTT.

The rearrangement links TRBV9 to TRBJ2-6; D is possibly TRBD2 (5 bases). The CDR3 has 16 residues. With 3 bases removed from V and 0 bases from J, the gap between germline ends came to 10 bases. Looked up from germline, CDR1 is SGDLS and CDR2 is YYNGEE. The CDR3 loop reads CASSASGSSGANVLTF. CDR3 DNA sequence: TGTGCCAGCAGCGCGAGCGGCTCCTCTGGGGCCAACGTCCTGACTTTC.

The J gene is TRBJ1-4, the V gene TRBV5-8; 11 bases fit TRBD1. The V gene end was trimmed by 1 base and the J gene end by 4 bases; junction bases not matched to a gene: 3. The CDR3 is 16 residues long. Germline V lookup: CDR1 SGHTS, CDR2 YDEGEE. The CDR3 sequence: CASSLRTGGRNEKLFF. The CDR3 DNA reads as TGTGCCAGCAGCTTGAGGACAGGGGGCCGTAATGAAAAACTGTTTTTT.

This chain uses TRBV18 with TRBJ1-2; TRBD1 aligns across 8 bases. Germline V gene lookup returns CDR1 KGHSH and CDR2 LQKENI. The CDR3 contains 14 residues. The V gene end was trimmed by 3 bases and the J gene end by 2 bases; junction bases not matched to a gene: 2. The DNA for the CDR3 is TGTGCCAGCTCACCCGGGACAGGAAACTATGGCTACACCTTC. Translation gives CASSPGTGNYGYTF. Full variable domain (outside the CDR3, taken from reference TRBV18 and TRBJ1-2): NAGVMQNPRHLVRRRGQEARLRCSPMKGHSHVYWYRQLPEEGLKFMVYLQKENIIDESGMPKERFSAEFPKEGPSILRIQQVVRGDSAAYFCASSPGTGNYGYTFGSGTRLTVV.

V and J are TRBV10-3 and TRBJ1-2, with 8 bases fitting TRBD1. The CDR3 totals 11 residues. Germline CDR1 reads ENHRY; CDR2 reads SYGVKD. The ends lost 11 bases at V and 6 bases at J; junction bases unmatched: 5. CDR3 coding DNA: TGTGCCGCATCGACAGGGGATGGCTACACCTTC. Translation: CAASTGDGYTF.

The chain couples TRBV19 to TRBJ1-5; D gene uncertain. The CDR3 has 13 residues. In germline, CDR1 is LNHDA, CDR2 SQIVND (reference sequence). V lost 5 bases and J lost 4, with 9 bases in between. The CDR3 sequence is CASSAQYNQPQHF. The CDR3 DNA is TGTGCCAGTAGTGCCCAGTATAATCAGCCCCAGCATTTT.

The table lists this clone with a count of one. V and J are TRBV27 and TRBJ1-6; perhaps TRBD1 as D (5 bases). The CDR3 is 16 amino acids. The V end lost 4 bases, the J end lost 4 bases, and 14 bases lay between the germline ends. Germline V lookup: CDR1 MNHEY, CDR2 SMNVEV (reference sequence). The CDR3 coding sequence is TGTGCCAGCAGTTCGGCGCAGGGCTCATATAATTCACCCCTCCACTTT. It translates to CASSSAQGSYNSPLHF.

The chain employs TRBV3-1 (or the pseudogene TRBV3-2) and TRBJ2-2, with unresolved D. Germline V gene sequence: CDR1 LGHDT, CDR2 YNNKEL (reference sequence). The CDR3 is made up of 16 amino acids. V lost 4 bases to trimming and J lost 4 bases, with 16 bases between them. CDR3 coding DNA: TGTGCCAGCAGCCGGCCAAGTAACCCCGCCACCGGGGAGCTGTTTTTT. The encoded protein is CASSRPSNPATGELFF.

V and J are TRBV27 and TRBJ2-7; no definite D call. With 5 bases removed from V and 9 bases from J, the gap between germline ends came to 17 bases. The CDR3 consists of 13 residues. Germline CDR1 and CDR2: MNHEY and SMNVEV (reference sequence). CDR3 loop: CASSPATSQPQYF. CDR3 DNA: TGTGCCAGCAGTCCCGCTACGTCCCAGCCGCAGTACTTC.

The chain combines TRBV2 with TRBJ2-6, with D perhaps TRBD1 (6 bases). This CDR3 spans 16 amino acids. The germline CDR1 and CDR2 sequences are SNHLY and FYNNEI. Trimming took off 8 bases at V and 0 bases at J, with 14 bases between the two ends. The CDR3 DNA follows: TGTGCCAGCTACGGACAGCGTAGCTCTGGGGCCAACGTCCTGACTTTC. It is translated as CASYGQRSSGANVLTF.

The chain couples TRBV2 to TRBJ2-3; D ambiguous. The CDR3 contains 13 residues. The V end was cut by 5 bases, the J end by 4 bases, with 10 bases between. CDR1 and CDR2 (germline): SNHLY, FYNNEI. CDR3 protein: CASSSNTADTQYF. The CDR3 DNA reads TGTGCCAGCAGTTCGAATACAGCAGATACGCAGTATTTT.

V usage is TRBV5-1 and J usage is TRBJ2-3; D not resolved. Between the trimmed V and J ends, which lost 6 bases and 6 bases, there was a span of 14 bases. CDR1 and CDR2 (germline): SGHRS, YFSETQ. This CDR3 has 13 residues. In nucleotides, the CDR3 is TGCGCCAGCACAAAAGCAGGTATCGATACGCAGTATTTT. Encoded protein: CASTKAGIDTQYF.

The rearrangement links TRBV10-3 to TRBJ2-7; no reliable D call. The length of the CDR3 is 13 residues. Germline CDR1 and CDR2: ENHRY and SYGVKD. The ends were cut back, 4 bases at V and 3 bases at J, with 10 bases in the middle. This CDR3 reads CAISGGMSYEQYV. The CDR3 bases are TGTGCCATCAGTGGGGGAATGAGCTACGAGCAGTACGTC.

Written as DNA, the CDR3 is TGTGCCAGCAGCGTCTTGGGGGGCTTGGGTGGCTACACCTTC. Protein sequence: CASSVLGGLGGYTF. J is TRBJ1-2 and V is TRBV9; possible D gene TRBD1, 6 bases. Trimming removed 2 bases from V and 7 bases from J, with 15 bases in between. Germline V gene sequence: CDR1 SGDLS, CDR2 YYNGEE. This CDR3 comprises 14 residues.

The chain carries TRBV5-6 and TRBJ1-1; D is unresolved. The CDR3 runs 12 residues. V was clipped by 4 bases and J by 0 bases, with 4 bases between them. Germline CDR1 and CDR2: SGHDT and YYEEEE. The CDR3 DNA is TGTGCCAGCAGCCTAGTGAACACTGAAGCTTTCTTT. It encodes CASSLVNTEAFF.

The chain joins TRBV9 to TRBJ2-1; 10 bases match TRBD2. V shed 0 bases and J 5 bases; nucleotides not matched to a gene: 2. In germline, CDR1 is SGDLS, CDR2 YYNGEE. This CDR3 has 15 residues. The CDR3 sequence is CASSVVLAGDNEQFF. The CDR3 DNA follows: TGTGCCAGCAGCGTAGTCCTAGCGGGGGACAATGAGCAGTTCTTC.